This TCR beta chain was profiled in a study of healthy donors' naive CD4 and CD8 T cells. Overall study: Donors came from three age groups: 20-25, 40-50 and 60-70 years. The study's findings and limits: Possible naive T cell homeostatic proliferation bias remained unaddressed. Naive CD4+ and CD8+ cells reportedly differed in usage of most V and J genes.

Each TCR library used 500 ng of total RNA and a linear amplification protocol. Each CDR3 protein gets one entry after TCRdb re-called the reads with MiXCR. The sample has approximately 180,000 distinct CDR3 sequences; about 70% are singletons. CDR1 is SGHVS, CDR2 FQNEAQ, per germline. V shed 5 bases and J 1 base; nucleotides not matched to a gene: 6. This CDR3 spans 15 amino acids. This clonotype appeared a single time. Its antigen is not known. CD4+CD8-CD45RO-CD45RA+ cells were naive CD4+; CD8+CD4-CD45RA+CD27bright cells were naive CD8+. The sample consisted of naive CD4+ and CD8+ T cells sorted from blood, pooled from several donors. V is TRBV7-8 and J is TRBJ2-3; TRBD2 matches at 7 bases. The TCR originated in a pool of human donors in good health; the sample pools cells from several healthy donors. In nucleotides, the CDR3 is TGTGCCAGCAGCGTGGGCGGGGGTCGCACAGATACGCAGTATTTT. This encodes CASSVGGGRTDTQYF.